This T cell receptor (beta chain) was captured in a study of T cell changes during pregnancy in multiple sclerosis. Method: immunoSEQ multiplex PCR; TCRdb's copy keeps in-frame clones and lacks some. The sample carries some 37,000 clones, more than 90% recorded once. This CDR3 spans 14 amino acids. The germline gives CDR1 SEHNR, CDR2 FQNEAQ (reference sequence). Trimming at V came to 5 bases and at J to 2 bases, leaving 5 bases not matched to a gene. The source was CD8+ T cells from peripheral blood mononuclear cells, collected after pregnancy. This rearrangement joins TRBV7-9 to TRBJ1-2, with TRBD1 identical over 7 bases. This TCR derives from a female donor with multiple sclerosis, enrolled in a pregnancy study. The CDR3 protein is CASSPPTGNYGYTF. In nucleotides, the CDR3 is TGTGCCAGCAGCCCCCCGACAGGGAACTATGGCTACACCTTC.